This TCR beta chain was documented in a study of CD4+ T cells in melanoma. This clone was seen a few times. CDR3 length: 15 residues. Trimming shortened V by 1 base and J by 0 bases, and 6 bases separated the two germline ends. Germline CDR1 is SEHNR and CDR2 is FQNEAQ (reference sequence). Sequencing was performed with immunoSEQ multiplex PCR; in TCRdb, only in-frame clones are kept and a portion is missing. This sample has approximately 20,000 clones, with 78% found just once. The source is a human donor with melanoma. The gene calls are TRBV7-9 and TRBJ1-4; unclear D gene. CDR3 in DNA: TGTGCCAGCAGCTTAGTTTCTGCAACTAATGAAAAACTGTTTTTT. This gives the protein CASSLVSATNEKLFF. Complete variable domain (other parts from reference TRBV7-9 and TRBJ1-4): DTGVSQNPRHKITKRGQNVTFRCDPISEHNRLYWYRQTLGQGPEFLTYFQNEAQLEKSRLLSDRFSAERPKGSFSTLEIQRTEQGDSAMYLCASSLVSATNEKLFFGSGTQLSVL.